Listed below are T cell receptor beta chains from one sample, sequenced in a study of T cells in Graves' hyperthyroidism and ophthalmopathy. One entry per CDR3 protein, called by TCRdb with MiXCR from the multiplex PCR reads. The table lists hundreds of thousands of distinct CDR3 sequences, roughly an eighth of them singletons. Specimen: blood. The receptors here all came from a woman in her 40s with Graves' ophthalmopathy. Both conserved end residues are part of each CDR3.

>TRBV6-1
CASSDVDFASYNEQFF
>TRBV5-1
CASSPITTGHGELFF
>TRBV18
CASSPPDRVGEAFF
>TRBV30
CAWSVLTGSQPQHF
>TRBV19
CASSIYGQLNQPQHF
>TRBV5-6
CASSPIGTEIYEQYF
>TRBV7-9
CASSFYGTDTQYF
>TRBV2
CASSERGSQYF
>TRBV6-1
CASSVSGQETQYF
>TRBV3-1
CASSQDRGVRGTEAFF
>TRBV7-8
CASSLDGRQTSTEAFF
>TRBV6-1
CASSDPLQGLHTEAFF